The rows below give T cell receptor beta chains drawn from one sample of a study of T cell responses to AZD1222 COVID-19 vaccine. Clones were sequenced by immunoSEQ multiplex PCR, and TCRdb holds only the in-frame ones, with some missing. This sample yields about 130,000 clones, of which approximately 90% are seen a single time; more than 1% belongs to the top ten. Sequenced here: peripheral blood, sampled 28 days after the second AZD1222 dose. Every receptor here comes from an adult who received the AZD1222 COVID-19 vaccine. Each CDR3 is given with its conserved first and last residue. The order of the fields is V gene, J gene, clone size, D gene, CDR3 DNA, CDR3 protein. A D gene is named only where the DNA matches it firmly. The size entry is marked missing in some rows and otherwise reads once, few, many or a size class.

>TRBV28|TRBJ1-4|.|TRBD1
TGTGCCAGCAGTTTAAGGACAGGGTTTGCAACTAATGAAAAACTGTTTTTT
CASSLRTGFATNEKLFF
>TRBV10-3|TRBJ1-2|once|TRBD1
TGTGCCATCAGTGCGACGACCGGGACAGGGGGGCGAGATGGCTACACCTTC
CAISATTGTGGRDGYTF
>TRBV6-2/TRBV6-3|TRBJ2-3|.|TRBD2
TGTGCCAGCAGTTACAGTCTAGCGGAATTTACAGATACGCAGTATTTT
CASSYSLAEFTDTQYF
>TRBV5-1|TRBJ2-1|.|.
TGCGCCAGCAGCGGGGGACCTTTCTCCTACAATGAGCAGTTCTTC
CASSGGPFSYNEQFF
>TRBV11-2|TRBJ2-5|once|TRBD1
TGTGCCAGCAGCTTAGAGACAGGGGCAGAGACCCAGTACTTC
CASSLETGAETQYF
>TRBV9|TRBJ2-1|.|TRBD2
TGTGCCAGCAGCGTATCCGGGGTCCTGGGACTAGCCCAGTTCTTC
CASSVSGVLGLAQFF
>TRBV28|TRBJ1-5|.|.
TGTGCCAGCAGTTTAAGGGGGCAGCCCCAGCATTTT
CASSLRGQPQHF
>TRBV9|TRBJ1-2|.|.
TGTGCCAGCAGCGAAGCAGCGGGAGCTAACTATGGCTACACCTTC
CASSEAAGANYGYTF
>TRBV5-1|TRBJ2-5|.|.
TGCGCCAGCAGCCACACCATAACCGCCCCACACCAAGAGACCCAGTACTTC
CASSHTITAPHQETQYF
>TRBV10-3|TRBJ1-5|.|.
TGTGCCACTGGTGGGACCAATCAGCCCCAGCATTTT
CATGGTNQPQHF
>TRBV30|TRBJ2-5|.|.
TGTGCCTGCAAGGGGCTAGGGATAGAGACCCAGTACTTC
CACKGLGIETQYF
>TRBV28|TRBJ1-5|.|TRBD1
TGTGCCAGCTCCGACAGGGGCAATCAGCCCCAGCATTTT
CASSDRGNQPQHF
>TRBV7-2|TRBJ2-3|.|TRBD2
TGTGCCAGCAGCTTAGGGTCTAGCGGGAGTGGAACAGATACGCAGTATTTT
CASSLGSSGSGTDTQYF
>TRBV5-1|TRBJ2-1|.|TRBD2
TGCGCCAGCAGCGTTGAAGGACTAGCGGAGGCCTACAATGAGCAGTTCTTC
CASSVEGLAEAYNEQFF
>TRBV19|TRBJ2-3|.|TRBD1
TGTGCCAGTAGACCGGGACAGGGGACAGATACGCAGTATTTT
CASRPGQGTDTQYF